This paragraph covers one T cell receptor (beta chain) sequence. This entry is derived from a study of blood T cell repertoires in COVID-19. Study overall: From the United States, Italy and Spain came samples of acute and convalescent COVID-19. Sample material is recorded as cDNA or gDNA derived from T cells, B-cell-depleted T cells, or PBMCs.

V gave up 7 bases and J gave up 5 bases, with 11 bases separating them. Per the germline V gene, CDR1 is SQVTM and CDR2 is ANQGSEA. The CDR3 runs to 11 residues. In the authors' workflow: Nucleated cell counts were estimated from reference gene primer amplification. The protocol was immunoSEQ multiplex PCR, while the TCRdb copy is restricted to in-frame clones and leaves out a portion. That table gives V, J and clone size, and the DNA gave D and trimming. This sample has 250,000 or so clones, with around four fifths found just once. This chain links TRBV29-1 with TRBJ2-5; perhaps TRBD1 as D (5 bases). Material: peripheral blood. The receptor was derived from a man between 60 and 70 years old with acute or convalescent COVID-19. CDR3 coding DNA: TGCAGCGGGGCCAGGGTGGAGACCCAGTACTTC. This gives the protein CSGARVETQYF.